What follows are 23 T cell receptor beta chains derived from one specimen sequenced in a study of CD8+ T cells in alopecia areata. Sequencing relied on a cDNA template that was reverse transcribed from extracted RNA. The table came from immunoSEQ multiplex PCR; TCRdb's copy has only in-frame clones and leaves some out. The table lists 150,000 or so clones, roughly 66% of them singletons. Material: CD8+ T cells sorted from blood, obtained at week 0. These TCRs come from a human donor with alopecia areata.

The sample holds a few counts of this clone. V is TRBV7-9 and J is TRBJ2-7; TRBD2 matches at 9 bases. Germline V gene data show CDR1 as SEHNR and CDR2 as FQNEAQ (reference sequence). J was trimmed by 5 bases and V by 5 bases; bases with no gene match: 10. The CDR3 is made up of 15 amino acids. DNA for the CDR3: TGTGCCAGCAGCATCGGCGGAGCGGGGGGAAACGAGCAGTACTTC. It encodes CASSIGGAGGNEQYF.

The CDR3 DNA reads TGTGCCAGCAGTTACGGGAACGGGGGGGCTTACGATACGCAGTATTTT. This encodes CASSYGNGGAYDTQYF. The chain uses TRBV6-5 and TRBJ2-3; the match to TRBD2 covers 8 bases. V shed 2 bases and J 6 bases; nucleotides not matched to a gene: 10. Germline values: CDR1 MNHEY, CDR2 SVGAGI. The CDR3 contains 16 residues.

In DNA, the CDR3 is TGTGCCAGCAGCCAGGTTACTCATTACGAGCAGTACTTC. Translating gives CASSQVTHYEQYF. The chain combines TRBV27 with TRBJ2-7, with unresolved D. The CDR3 is 13 residues long. V was shortened by 6 bases and J by 4 bases, with 13 bases between the two germline ends. Germline V gene sequence: CDR1 MNHEY, CDR2 SMNVEV (reference sequence).

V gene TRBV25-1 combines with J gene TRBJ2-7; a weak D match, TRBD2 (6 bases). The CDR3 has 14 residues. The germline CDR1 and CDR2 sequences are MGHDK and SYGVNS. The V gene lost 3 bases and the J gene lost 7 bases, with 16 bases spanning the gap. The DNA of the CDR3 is TGTGCCAGCAGTGAGGCTGGTGCCGGGAGAGAGCAGTACTTC. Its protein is CASSEAGAGREQYF.

Here the CDR3 DNA reads TGTGCTAGTGAGTCTTCCAGGGCTGGGGCCAACGTCCTGACTTTC. Its translation is CASESSRAGANVLTF. The V and J genes are TRBV12-5 and TRBJ2-6; D may be TRBD1 (5 bases). This CDR3 has 15 amino acids. The germline V gene has CDR1 LGHNT and CDR2 FRNRAP. V was shortened by 7 bases and J by 2 bases, with 12 bases between the two germline ends.

The CDR3 here is CSVSGSSTDTQYF. The CDR3, as DNA: TGCAGCGTTTCCGGGTCTAGCACAGATACGCAGTATTTT. The chain joins TRBV29-1 to TRBJ2-3; D is unclear. Germline-derived CDR1 and CDR2 are SQVTM and ANQGSEA. V lost 5 bases, J lost 0 bases, and 9 bases lay in between. The CDR3 consists of 13 residues.

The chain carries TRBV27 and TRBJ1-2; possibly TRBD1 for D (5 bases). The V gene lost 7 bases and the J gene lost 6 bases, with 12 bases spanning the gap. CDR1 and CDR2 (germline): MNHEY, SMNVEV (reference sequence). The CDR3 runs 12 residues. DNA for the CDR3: TGTGCCAGCAAATCAGGGATGAATGGCTACACCTTC. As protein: CASKSGMNGYTF.

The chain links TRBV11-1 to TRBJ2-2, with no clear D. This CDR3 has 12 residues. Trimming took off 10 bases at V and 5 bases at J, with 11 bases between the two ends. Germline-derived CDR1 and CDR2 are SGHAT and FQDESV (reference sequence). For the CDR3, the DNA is TGTGCCATCCTCATTCCGACCGGGGAGCTGTTTTTT. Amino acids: CAILIPTGELFF.

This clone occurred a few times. CDR3 amino acids: CASSWGTSGAGDNEQFF. As DNA, the CDR3 is TGTGCCAGCAGCTGGGGGACTAGCGGGGCCGGGGACAATGAGCAGTTCTTC. The chain couples TRBV13 to TRBJ2-1; 13 bases are shared with TRBD2. V gave up 4 bases and J gave up 5 bases; unmatched junction bases: 8. Germline V gene sequence: CDR1 PRHDT, CDR2 FYEKMQ (reference sequence). The CDR3 totals 17 residues.

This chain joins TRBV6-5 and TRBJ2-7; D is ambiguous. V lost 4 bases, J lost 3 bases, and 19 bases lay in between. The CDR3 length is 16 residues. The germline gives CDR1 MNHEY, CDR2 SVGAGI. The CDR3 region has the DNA TGTGCCAGCAGTTTGACGGTCCTGAACGGCTTCTACGAGCAGTACTTC. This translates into CASSLTVLNGFYEQYF.

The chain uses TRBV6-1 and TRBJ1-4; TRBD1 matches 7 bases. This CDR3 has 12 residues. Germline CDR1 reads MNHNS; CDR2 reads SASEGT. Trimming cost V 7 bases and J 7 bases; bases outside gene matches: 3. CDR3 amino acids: CASKGAGEKLFF. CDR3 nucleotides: TGTGCCAGCAAGGGGGCGGGTGAAAAACTGTTTTTT.

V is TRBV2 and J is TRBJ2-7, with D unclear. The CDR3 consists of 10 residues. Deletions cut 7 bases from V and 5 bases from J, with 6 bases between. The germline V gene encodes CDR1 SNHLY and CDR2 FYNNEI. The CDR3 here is CASMGHEQYF. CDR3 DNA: TGTGCCAGCATGGGCCACGAGCAGTACTTC.

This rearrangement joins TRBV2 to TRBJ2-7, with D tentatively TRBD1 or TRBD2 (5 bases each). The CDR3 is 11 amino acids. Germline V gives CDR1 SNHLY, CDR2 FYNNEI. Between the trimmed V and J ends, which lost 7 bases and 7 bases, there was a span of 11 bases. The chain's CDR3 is CASMGVGEQYF. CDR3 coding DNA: TGTGCCAGCATGGGGGTCGGGGAGCAGTACTTC.

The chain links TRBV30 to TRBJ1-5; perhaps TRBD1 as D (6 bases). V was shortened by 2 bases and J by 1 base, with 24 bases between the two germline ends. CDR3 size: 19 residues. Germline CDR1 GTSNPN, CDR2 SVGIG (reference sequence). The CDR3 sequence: CAWSPRSIQGSMSNQPQHF. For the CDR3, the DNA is TGTGCCTGGAGTCCCCGTTCGATACAGGGATCGATGAGCAATCAGCCCCAGCATTTT.

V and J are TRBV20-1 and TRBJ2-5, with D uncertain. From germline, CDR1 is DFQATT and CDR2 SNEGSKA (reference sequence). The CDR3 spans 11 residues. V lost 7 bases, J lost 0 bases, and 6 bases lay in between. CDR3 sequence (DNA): TGCAGTGGGCAGTACCAAGAGACCCAGTACTTC. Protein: CSGQYQETQYF.

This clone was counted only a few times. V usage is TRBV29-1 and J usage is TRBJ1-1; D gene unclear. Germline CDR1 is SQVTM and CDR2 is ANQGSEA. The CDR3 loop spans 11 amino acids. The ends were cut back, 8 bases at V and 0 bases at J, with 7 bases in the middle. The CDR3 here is CSLGMNTEAFF. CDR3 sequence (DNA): TGCAGCCTCGGCATGAACACTGAAGCTTTCTTT.

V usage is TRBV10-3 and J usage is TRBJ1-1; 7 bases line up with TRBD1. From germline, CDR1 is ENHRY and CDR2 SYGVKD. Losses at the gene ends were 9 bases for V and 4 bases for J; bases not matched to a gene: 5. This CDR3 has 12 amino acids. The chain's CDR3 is CAIMTGSTEAFF. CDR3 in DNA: TGTGCCATTATGACAGGGTCCACTGAAGCTTTCTTT.

The CDR3 region is CASSGARQGARTDTQYF. As DNA, the CDR3 is TGTGCCAGCAGTGGGGCCCGACAGGGGGCCCGCACAGATACGCAGTATTTT. This chain connects TRBV2 to TRBJ2-3, with 10 bases lining up with TRBD1. The germline V gene encodes CDR1 SNHLY and CDR2 FYNNEI. V lost 4 bases to trimming and J lost 1 base; unmatched junction nucleotides: 8. This CDR3 spans 17 amino acids.

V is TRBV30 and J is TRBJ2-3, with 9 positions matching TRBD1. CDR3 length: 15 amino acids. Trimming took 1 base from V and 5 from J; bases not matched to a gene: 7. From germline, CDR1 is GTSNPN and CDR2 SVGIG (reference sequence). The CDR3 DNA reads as TGTGCCTGGAGTGGGGGACAGGGTTTGGAAGATACGCAGTATTTT. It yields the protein CAWSGGQGLEDTQYF.

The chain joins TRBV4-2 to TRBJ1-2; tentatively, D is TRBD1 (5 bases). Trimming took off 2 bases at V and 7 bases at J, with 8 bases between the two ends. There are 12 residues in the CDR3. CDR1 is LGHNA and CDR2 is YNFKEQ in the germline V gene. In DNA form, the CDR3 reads TGTGCCAGCAGCCAACAGGGTTCTGGCTACACCTTC. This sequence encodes CASSQQGSGYTF.

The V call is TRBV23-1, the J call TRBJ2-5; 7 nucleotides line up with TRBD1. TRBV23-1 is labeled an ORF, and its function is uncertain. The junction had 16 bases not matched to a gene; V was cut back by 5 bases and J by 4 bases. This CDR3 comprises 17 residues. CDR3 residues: CASSKTGSSRDRETQYF. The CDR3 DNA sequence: TGCGCCAGCAGTAAGACTGGATCGTCCCGGGACAGAGAGACCCAGTACTTC.

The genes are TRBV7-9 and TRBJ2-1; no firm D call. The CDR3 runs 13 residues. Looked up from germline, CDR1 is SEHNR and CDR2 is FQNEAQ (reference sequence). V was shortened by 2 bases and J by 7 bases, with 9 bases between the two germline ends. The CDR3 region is CASSLKPRNEQFF. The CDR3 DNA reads TGTGCCAGCAGCTTAAAGCCCCGTAATGAGCAGTTCTTC.

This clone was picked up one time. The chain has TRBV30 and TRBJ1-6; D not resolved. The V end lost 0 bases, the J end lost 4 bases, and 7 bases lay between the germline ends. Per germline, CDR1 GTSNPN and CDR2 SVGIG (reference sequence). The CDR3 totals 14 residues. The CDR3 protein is CAWSVDGYNSPLHF. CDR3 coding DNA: TGTGCCTGGAGTGTGGACGGATATAATTCACCCCTCCACTTT.